These 5 T cell receptor beta chains came from one sample sequenced in a study of T cell responses to AZD1222 COVID-19 vaccine (dated by TCRdb to the early 2020s). The sample's time point label, in plain terms: baseline before first vaccination. To prepare the library, the immunoSEQ multiplex PCR assay was applied. TCRdb obtained this table from immuneACCESS and retained in-frame rearrangements with V and J assigned. These tables miss some clones; where compared with another copy, unresolved V genes account for less than half of the shortfall, and the remainder is unexplained. This sample gives 120,000 or so clones in total; around 90% of them show up just once. The ten biggest clones cover over 1.2% of the sample. The material was peripheral blood, obtained on day 0 of AZD1222 vaccination. The source is an adult in good health.

The rearrangement joins TRBV19 to TRBJ2-1; weak D call: TRBD2 (5 bases). The CDR3 consists of 13 residues. V was trimmed by 2 bases and J by 8 bases, leaving 10 bases between them. In germline, CDR1 is LNHDA, CDR2 SQIVND (reference sequence). The CDR3 nucleotides read TGTGCCAGTAGTATACAACTAGGCTATGAGCAGTTCTTC. This sequence encodes CASSIQLGYEQFF.

The V and J genes are TRBV7-2 and TRBJ1-1; D ambiguous. The V and J ends lost 2 bases and 4 bases respectively, with 17 bases between them. The CDR3 totals 16 residues. CDR1 and CDR2 from the germline V gene are SGHTA and FQGNSA. This chain's CDR3 is CASSLLSFGRVTEAFF. The CDR3 coding sequence is TGTGCCAGCAGCTTATTAAGCTTTGGGAGGGTCACTGAAGCTTTCTTT. Complete variable domain (other parts from reference TRBV7-2 and TRBJ1-1): GAGVSQSPSNKVTEKGKDVELRCDPISGHTALYWYRQSLGQGLEFLIYFQGNSAPDKSGLPSDRFSAERTGGSVSTLTIQRTQQEDSAVYLCASSLLSFGRVTEAFFGQGTRLTVV.

V gene TRBV3-1 (or the pseudogene TRBV3-2) combines with J gene TRBJ1-2, with a tentative D call TRBD1 (6 bases). V lost 0 bases, J lost 3 bases, and 8 bases lay in between. Germline CDR1 LGHDT, CDR2 YNNKEL (reference sequence). This CDR3 is built from 14 residues. The CDR3 DNA is TGTGCCAGCAGCCAAGAACAGGGTTACTATGGCTACACCTTC. This sequence encodes CASSQEQGYYGYTF.

This clone was detected once. This chain joins TRBV19 and TRBJ1-5; possibly TRBD1 for D (5 bases). The germline CDR1 and CDR2 sequences are LNHDA and SQIVND (reference sequence). The CDR3 consists of 14 residues. V was shortened by 5 bases and J by 4 bases, with 12 bases between the two germline ends. The CDR3 loop reads CASSREGWNQPQHF. For the CDR3, the DNA is TGTGCCAGTAGTCGTGAGGGGTGGAATCAGCCCCAGCATTTT.

The chain carries TRBV19 and TRBJ2-5; no clear D gene. The CDR3 extends over 13 amino acids. Trimming stripped 9 bases from V and 0 bases from J, with 11 bases between. Germline CDR1 reads LNHDA; CDR2 reads SQIVND (reference sequence). The CDR3 region has the DNA TGTGCCAGGAACCGCAGAGACCAAGAGACCCAGTACTTC. This sequence encodes CARNRRDQETQYF.